The TCR beta chain under discussion was sequenced for a study of response to subunit inactivated influenza vaccine. Regarding the study as a whole: It was suggested by the authors that few new T cells are recruited by each seasonal influenza vaccination.

This clonotype was counted at least ten times. What it binds is unknown. TCRdb passed the RT-PCR reads through MiXCR, listing each CDR3 protein once. In the table there are over 800,000 distinct CDR3 sequences, around 20% of which are singletons. With 7 bases clipped from V and 4 bases from J, the junction kept 14 bases outside the gene matches. The germline CDR1 and CDR2 sequences are SGHRS and YFSETQ. The CDR3 totals 16 residues. The chain joins TRBV5-1 to TRBJ2-5; 9 nucleotides align to TRBD1. The sequence derives from a man aged 45-65 years who received an inactivated influenza vaccine. The sequenced sample was PBMCs from blood, obtained 5 to 6 days after vaccination. CDR3 in DNA: TGCGCCAGCGTGAAAATCGGGACAGGGAAAGGAGAGACCCAGTACTTC. Translation gives CASVKIGTGKGETQYF. Full variable domain (missing parts from reference TRBV5-1 and TRBJ2-5): KAGVTQTPRYLIKTRGQQVTLSCSPISGHRSVSWYQQTPGQGLQFLFEYFSETQRNKGNFPGRFSGRQFSNSRSEMNVSTLELGDSALYLCASVKIGTGKGETQYFGPGTRLLVL.